A single sample is the source of the 18 T cell receptor beta chains below, sequenced in a study of T cell repertoires in cytomegalovirus infection. Their specific antigens are unknown. TCRdb recomputed calls from the reads with MiXCR, one row per CDR3 protein. The table includes around 200,000 distinct CDR3 sequences, 35% to 45% detected once. Sample: CD8+ T cells from cultured PBMCs, taken from culture after CMV antigen stimulation. These receptors were collected from a human donor in good health (CMV status not recorded). Some clones in this sample may be carry-over from other donors' samples.

This clonotype was observed a few times. This chain connects TRBV12-3 or TRBV12-4 to TRBJ2-7, with 7 bases lining up with TRBD1. V was clipped by 4 bases and J by 4 bases; unmatched bases: 7. The CDR3 loop spans 14 amino acids. CDR3 DNA sequence: TGTGCCAGCAGTTCCGTAGACAGGGTATACGAGCAGTACTTC. Encoded protein: CASSSVDRVYEQYF.

The CDR3 DNA reads TGTGCCAGCAGCTTTCCCTCTAGCGGAGGGACCGGGGAGACCCAGTACTTC. Protein sequence: CASSFPSSGGTGETQYF. The chain is built from TRBV7-9 and TRBJ2-5; 7 nucleotides agree with TRBD2. The germline CDR1 and CDR2 sequences are SEHNR and FQNEAQ (reference sequence). This CDR3 has 17 amino acids. J gave up 5 bases and V 3 bases, and 15 bases lay outside the gene matches.

This clonotype was observed a few times. CDR3 in DNA: TGTGCCAGCAGGTTCAAGCGGGGGGCGCACAATGAGCAGTTCTTC. This gives the protein CASRFKRGAHNEQFF. The rearrangement links TRBV28 to TRBJ2-1; TRBD2 matches at 9 bases. Looked up from germline, CDR1 is MDHEN and CDR2 is SYDVKM. Trimming took 6 bases from V and 5 from J; bases not matched to a gene: 8. The CDR3 consists of 15 residues.

This clonotype was counted once. The chain is built from TRBV10-2 and TRBJ2-5; 7 bases line up with TRBD1. Germline V gives CDR1 WSHSY, CDR2 SAAADI. The CDR3 is made up of 14 amino acids. The trim removed 4 bases at V and 5 bases at J, leaving 7 bases unmatched. This CDR3 reads CASSATGPRETQYF. In nucleotides, the CDR3 is TGCGCCAGCAGTGCGACAGGGCCAAGGGAGACCCAGTACTTC.

This chain uses TRBV15 with TRBJ1-5; no firm D call. CDR1 and CDR2 (germline): LNHNV, YYDKDF (reference sequence). The V and J ends lost 0 bases and 0 bases respectively, with 6 bases between them. There are 15 residues in the CDR3. DNA of the CDR3: TGTGCCACCAGCAGAGAGGCAGTTAGCAATCAGCCCCAGCATTTT. It yields the protein CATSREAVSNQPQHF.

The table lists this clonotype with a few counts. This chain uses TRBV12-5 with TRBJ2-1; D is perhaps TRBD1 (5 bases). Germline assignment: CDR1 LGHNT and CDR2 FRNRAP. The CDR3 is 18 residues long. V was clipped by 0 bases and J by 3 bases, with 18 bases between them. This CDR3 is CASGLVQARSDSYNEQFF. The CDR3 region has the DNA TGTGCTAGTGGTTTGGTACAGGCAAGATCAGATAGCTACAATGAGCAGTTCTTC.

V and J are TRBV12-3 or TRBV12-4 and TRBJ2-1; tentatively, D is TRBD2 (5 bases). This CDR3 spans 12 amino acids. Trimming shortened V by 8 bases and J by 8 bases, and 13 bases separated the two germline ends. CDR3 in amino acids: CASHSLRDEQFF. As DNA, the CDR3 is TGTGCCAGCCACTCCCTGAGGGATGAGCAGTTCTTC.

This clonotype was recorded many times. The CDR3: CASSLRLAGYTGELFF. In DNA, the CDR3 is TGTGCCAGCAGTCTCCGACTAGCGGGGTACACCGGGGAGCTGTTTTTT. The chain employs TRBV7-9 and TRBJ2-2; 11 bases align to TRBD2. Germline V gene sequence: CDR1 SEHNR, CDR2 FQNEAQ (reference sequence). There are 16 residues in the CDR3. The trim removed 6 bases at V and 3 bases at J, leaving 6 bases unmatched.

This clonotype was detected a few times. J is TRBJ1-1 and V is TRBV6-1; no definite D call. The V end was cut by 6 bases, the J end by 12 bases, with 23 bases between. The germline V gene has CDR1 MNHNS and CDR2 SASEGT. This CDR3 has 14 amino acids. The CDR3 sequence is CASRQLIEGSEPFF. The DNA of the CDR3 is TGTGCCAGCAGGCAATTGATTGAGGGATCGGAACCTTTCTTT.

This clonotype has more than one count but fewer than ten. V and J are TRBV19 and TRBJ1-1; no clear D. The ends were cut back, 4 bases at V and 6 bases at J, with 6 bases in the middle. This CDR3 spans 11 amino acids. Germline V gives CDR1 LNHDA, CDR2 SQIVND (reference sequence). CDR3 sequence (DNA): TGTGCCAGTAGTACCGGACCTGAAGCTTTCTTT. Protein: CASSTGPEAFF.

The genes are TRBV11-1 and TRBJ2-5; 9 bases are a match to TRBD2. CDR1 is SGHAT, CDR2 FQDESV, per germline (reference sequence). The junction had 9 bases not matched to a gene; V was cut back by 5 bases and J by 5 bases. The CDR3 has 15 amino acids. CDR3 sequence (DNA): TGTGCCAGCAGCCCAAGACTAGCGGCGGAGGAGACCCAGTACTTC. It encodes CASSPRLAAEETQYF.

This clonotype was seen repeatedly, ten times or more. The J gene is TRBJ2-3, the V gene TRBV7-9; TRBD1 agrees at 8 bases. The V and J ends lost 8 bases and 1 base, in that order; junction bases with no gene match: 23. CDR3 length equals 20 residues. Germline-derived CDR1 and CDR2 are SEHNR and FQNEAQ (reference sequence). The CDR3 protein is CASRSYQWTGRQMGTDTQYF. In DNA form, the CDR3 reads TGTGCCAGCCGGTCATATCAATGGACAGGGCGACAAATGGGCACAGATACGCAGTATTTT.

There are many counts of this clonotype. This chain connects TRBV7-2 to TRBJ2-7; 12 bases align to TRBD1. With 5 bases clipped from V and 2 bases from J, the junction kept 4 bases outside the gene matches. The CDR3 extends over 15 amino acids. Germline V CDR1 and CDR2: SGHTA, FQGNSA. CDR3 DNA: TGTGCCAGCAGCGCGGGACAGGGGGCGGCCTACGAGCAGTACTTC. Translated, it gives CASSAGQGAAYEQYF.

The J gene is TRBJ2-3, the V gene TRBV6-8, with TRBD2 matching over 7 bases. The trim removed 4 bases at V and 0 bases at J, leaving 13 bases unmatched. The germline CDR1 and CDR2 sequences are MNHGY and SAAAGT. This CDR3 has 18 amino acids. Written as DNA, the CDR3 is TGTGCCAGCAGTTCCCACATTTGGACTAGAACTAGCACAGATACGCAGTATTTT. As protein: CASSSHIWTRTSTDTQYF.

This clonotype occurred a few times. The chain joins TRBV9 to TRBJ1-4; TRBD1 might be the D (5 bases). Trimming stripped 0 bases from V and 2 bases from J, with 8 bases between. The CDR3 consists of 15 residues. Germline loops: CDR1 SGDLS, CDR2 YYNGEE. The DNA for the CDR3 is TGTGCCAGCAGCGTAGCTTGGGGGACTAATGAAAAACTGTTTTTT. This codes for CASSVAWGTNEKLFF.

This clonotype was picked up a small number of times. This chain links TRBV27 with TRBJ2-3; D not resolved. The V gene lost 6 bases and the J gene lost 2 bases, with 9 bases spanning the gap. Germline V gene data show CDR1 as MNHEY and CDR2 as SMNVEV (reference sequence). This CDR3 is 13 amino acids long. CDR3 sequence: CASSLTFTDTQYF. Written as DNA, the CDR3 is TGTGCCAGCAGCCTGACATTCACAGATACGCAGTATTTT.

This chain uses TRBV7-6 with TRBJ2-1; 8 nucleotides align to TRBD2. Unmatched junction bases numbered 4, after V lost 3 bases and J lost 3 bases. CDR3 length: 15 amino acids. Germline CDR1 reads SGHVS; CDR2 reads FNYEAQ. Here the CDR3 DNA reads TGTGCCAGCAGCTTCGTACTAGCGGACTACAATGAGCAGTTCTTC. Translation gives CASSFVLADYNEQFF.

The chain couples TRBV7-8 to TRBJ1-5; 7 positions match TRBD1. Germline V gene sequence: CDR1 SGHVS, CDR2 FQNEAQ. J gave up 4 bases and V 3 bases, and 3 bases lay outside the gene matches. This CDR3 spans 14 amino acids. CDR3 nucleotides: TGTGCCAGCAGCTTCTACAGGGGTAATCAGCCCCAGCATTTT. Protein product: CASSFYRGNQPQHF.